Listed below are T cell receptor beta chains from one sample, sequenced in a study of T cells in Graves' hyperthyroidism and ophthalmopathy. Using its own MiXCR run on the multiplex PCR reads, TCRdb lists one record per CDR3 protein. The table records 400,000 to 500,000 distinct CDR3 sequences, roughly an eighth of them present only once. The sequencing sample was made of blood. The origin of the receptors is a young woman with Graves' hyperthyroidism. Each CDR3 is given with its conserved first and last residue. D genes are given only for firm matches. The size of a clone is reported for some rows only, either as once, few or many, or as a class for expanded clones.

TGTGCCAGCAGCTTGGTGGTGAGGGCCAATGAGCAGTTCTTC | CASSLVVRANEQFF | TRBJ2-1 | . | TRBV5-6 | few
TGCGCCAGCAGCCCGACGACTAGCACCCGCACAGATACGCAGTATTTT | CASSPTTSTRTDTQYF | TRBJ2-3 | TRBD2 | TRBV5-1 | many
TGTGCCAGCAGTTTAAACAGGGTAGGACAGCCCCAGCATTTT | CASSLNRVGQPQHF | TRBJ1-5 | . | TRBV27 | many
TGTGCCAGCAGTGTAGAACAGGGGGGTGTCGGGGAGCTGTTTTTT | CASSVEQGGVGELFF | TRBJ2-2 | TRBD1 | TRBV2 | many
TGCGCCAGCAGCAAACAGGGGTCCTACGAGCAGTACTTC | CASSKQGSYEQYF | TRBJ2-7 | TRBD1 | TRBV5-1 | many
TGCAGTGCTCCAGGGACAGGGCTAGCCAAAAACATTCAGTACTTC | CSAPGTGLAKNIQYF | TRBJ2-4 | TRBD1 | TRBV20-1 | many
TGTGCCAGCAGGGCGCGCTCCTACAATGAGCAGTTCTTC | CASRARSYNEQFF | TRBJ2-1 | . | TRBV28 | many
TGTGCCAGCAGTTTACGCGGCTACGGGGAGACCCAGTACTTC | CASSLRGYGETQYF | TRBJ2-5 | . | TRBV28 | many
TGCGCCAGCAGTGAGTCGACAGGGAACACTGAAGCTTTCTTT | CASSESTGNTEAFF | TRBJ1-1 | . | TRBV10-1 | .
TGCAGTGCTGGCAGGGGAGTCAGCAATCAGCCCCAGCATTTT | CSAGRGVSNQPQHF | TRBJ1-5 | . | TRBV20-1 | few
TGTGCCAGCAGGCCCAGGGTCACCTACAATGAGCAGTTCTTC | CASRPRVTYNEQFF | TRBJ2-1 | . | TRBV6-1 | many
TGTGCCAGCAGTTATATTGTTGAGCCTGGGGCCAACGTCCTGACTTTC | CASSYIVEPGANVLTF | TRBJ2-6 | . | TRBV6-2/TRBV6-3 | many
TGTGCCAGCAGCCAAGTAAGGGGCAGGGGGGGAACGCAGTATTTT | CASSQVRGRGGTQYF | TRBJ2-3 | . | TRBV3-1 | many
TGTGCCAGCAGTTTAGGAGGTGGAGGGTTTTACTATGGCTACACCTTC | CASSLGGGGFYYGYTF | TRBJ1-2 | . | TRBV27 | many
TGTGCCAGCAGCCCCAACAGGGGTGGCACTGAAGCTTTCTTT | CASSPNRGGTEAFF | TRBJ1-1 | TRBD1 | TRBV9 | many
TGTGCCAGCAGCTTAGATGGGAGGGGAAGTGAAAAACTGTTTTTT | CASSLDGRGSEKLFF | TRBJ1-4 | . | TRBV7-2 | .
TGTGCCAGCAGTCGTCGAGAGGGTTCCTACGAGCAGTACTTC | CASSRREGSYEQYF | TRBJ2-7 | . | TRBV7-9 | many
TGTGCCAGCAGCCAAGATCGTCGCAGTGAAGCTTTCTTT | CASSQDRRSEAFF | TRBJ1-1 | . | TRBV3-1 | many
TGTGCCAGCAGCGTAGATCACAGGGAGGACGGGGAGCTGTTTTTT | CASSVDHREDGELFF | TRBJ2-2 | . | TRBV9 | few
TGTGCCAGTACCCTGAGGGGGGGGGGTAATTCACCCCTCCACTTT | CASTLRGGGNSPLHF | TRBJ1-6 | . | TRBV3-1 | .
TGTGCCAGCAGCGTATCAGTGGGCGGGAGGGGCCATGAGCAGTTCTTC | CASSVSVGGRGHEQFF | TRBJ2-1 | TRBD2 | TRBV9 | .
TGTGCCAGCAGCCAAGCCAGGGGCTATGGCTACACCTTC | CASSQARGYGYTF | TRBJ1-2 | . | TRBV3-1 | many
TGTGCCAGCAGTTTGTTTCGGACTAGCGGGAGCGGAAACATTCAGTACTTC | CASSLFRTSGSGNIQYF | TRBJ2-4 | TRBD2 | TRBV28 | many
TGTGCCAGCAGTCCCACCGGGACCAGAAGCACAGATACGCAGTATTTT | CASSPTGTRSTDTQYF | TRBJ2-3 | . | TRBV7-3 | few
TGTGCCAGCAGCCCCGCCGTAGGGCACGCTTTCTTT | CASSPAVGHAFF | TRBJ1-1 | . | TRBV9 | few
TGTGCCAGCAGTACTACAGGGGGCGCGTCGAGCAATCAGCCCCAGCATTTT | CASSTTGGASSNQPQHF | TRBJ1-5 | TRBD1 | TRBV28 | many
TGTGCCAGCAGCCAAACGGGACAGGGCGCTGAAGCTTTCTTT | CASSQTGQGAEAFF | TRBJ1-1 | TRBD1 | TRBV5-6 | few
TGTGCCTGGACCATTCTTTGGACTAGCGGGAGCACAGATACGCAGTATTTT | CAWTILWTSGSTDTQYF | TRBJ2-3 | TRBD2 | TRBV30 | few
TGTGCCAGCAGCTTGATGGGACCGAACACTGAAGCTTTCTTT | CASSLMGPNTEAFF | TRBJ1-1 | . | TRBV7-3 | .
TGTGCCAGCAGTTTCGGTAGCGGGAGGGCCGACACCGGGGAGCTGTTTTTT | CASSFGSGRADTGELFF | TRBJ2-2 | TRBD2 | TRBV12-3/TRBV12-4 | many
TGTGCCAGCAGCTTACGGGGGACTAGCGGGAAAGTCTACGAGCAGTACTTC | CASSLRGTSGKVYEQYF | TRBJ2-7 | TRBD2 | TRBV7-2 | few
TGTGCCAGCAGCTTGGATGACGGACTAGCGCCGTCCTCCTACAATGAGCAGTTCTTC | CASSLDDGLAPSSYNEQFF | TRBJ2-1 | TRBD2 | TRBV7-2 | few
TGTGCCAGCAGCGGGGGGGCCCGGGTCTCACCCCTCCACTTT | CASSGGARVSPLHF | TRBJ1-6 | . | TRBV3-1 | .
TGTGCCAGCAGTCCATCTAGCGAGGTACGGTTCTTC | CASSPSSEVRFF | TRBJ2-1 | . | TRBV27 | .
TGTGCCAGCAGTGAAAGAGGGGCGGTTACAGATACGCAGTATTTT | CASSERGAVTDTQYF | TRBJ2-3 | . | TRBV2 | many
TGTGCCAGCAGTACTCGGGGGATAGATACGCAGTATTTT | CASSTRGIDTQYF | TRBJ2-3 | . | TRBV12-3/TRBV12-4 | .
TGTGCCAGCAGCTGGACAGGGATGCACACCGGGGAGCTGTTTTTT | CASSWTGMHTGELFF | TRBJ2-2 | TRBD1 | TRBV14 | .
TGCAGTGCTAGAACCCCCCTGGCGGGAGTCTCCTACGAGCAGTACTTC | CSARTPLAGVSYEQYF | TRBJ2-7 | TRBD2 | TRBV20-1 | few
TGTGCCAGCAGCCTCCAGGGGGCCGCAGATACGCAGTATTTT | CASSLQGAADTQYF | TRBJ2-3 | TRBD1 | TRBV12-3/TRBV12-4 | many
TGTGCCAGCAGTTACGGGGGGCGCACTGAAGCTTTCTTT | CASSYGGRTEAFF | TRBJ1-1 | . | TRBV6-9 | .
TGTGCCAGTAGGGGCTCTGGGGCCAACGTCCTGACTTTC | CASRGSGANVLTF | TRBJ2-6 | . | TRBV19 | .
TGTGCCAGTAGTATAGAAGGGCAGGCGTACAATGAGCAGTTCTTC | CASSIEGQAYNEQFF | TRBJ2-1 | . | TRBV19 | few
TGTGCCAGCAGCCGATCCGGGACTAGCGGGAGAAATGAGCAGTTCTTC | CASSRSGTSGRNEQFF | TRBJ2-1 | TRBD2 | TRBV5-5 | few
TGTGCCAGCAGCTTAGGGCCCCGGGGGGATACGCAGTATTTT | CASSLGPRGDTQYF | TRBJ2-3 | . | TRBV7-6 | many
TGTGCCAGCAGCCTACAGGGGGATCGGCCACCCCTCCACTTT | CASSLQGDRPPLHF | TRBJ1-6 | TRBD1 | TRBV28 | few
TGCGCCAGCAGTCGGGAGCCGGGGGCAGACGAGCAGTACTTC | CASSREPGADEQYF | TRBJ2-7 | . | TRBV5-1 | .
TGCAGTGCTCCCAACCGGGACCGATCCTACGAGCAGTACTTC | CSAPNRDRSYEQYF | TRBJ2-7 | . | TRBV20-1 | many
TGTGCCAGCAGCCAAGTCCTCGGGACAGGCTTGACTGAAGCTTTCTTT | CASSQVLGTGLTEAFF | TRBJ1-1 | TRBD1 | TRBV14 | few
TGCAGTGCTAGTCCTTACAATGAGCAGTTCTTC | CSASPYNEQFF | TRBJ2-1 | . | TRBV20-1 | many
TGTGCCAGCAGCTTGTCCAGGGGGCGCCTCACCGGGGAGCTGTTTTTT | CASSLSRGRLTGELFF | TRBJ2-2 | TRBD1 | TRBV5-4 | .
TGTGCCATCAGTGAGTCCGGAGGGGTGGATGGCTACACCTTC | CAISESGGVDGYTF | TRBJ1-2 | . | TRBV10-3 | many
TGCGCCAGCAGCTTGGAGGGGCAGGGGATGAACACTGAAGCTTTCTTT | CASSLEGQGMNTEAFF | TRBJ1-1 | . | TRBV5-1 | many
TGCAGTGCTAGCGGAGCCGCAACTAATGAAAAACTGTTTTTT | CSASGAATNEKLFF | TRBJ1-4 | . | TRBV20-1 | many
TGTGCCAGCAAGCAGGGGGCAACTGGAAACACCATATATTTT | CASKQGATGNTIYF | TRBJ1-3 | TRBD1 | TRBV6-1 | few
TGCAGTGCTAGATTTCAACCAGGCACAGATACGCAGTATTTT | CSARFQPGTDTQYF | TRBJ2-3 | . | TRBV20-1 | many
TGCAGTGCCGAACAATCTTTTGGAAACACCATATATTTT | CSAEQSFGNTIYF | TRBJ1-3 | . | TRBV20-1 | many
TGCGCCAGCAGCTTGGAGCGATTCCAAGAGACCCAGTACTTC | CASSLERFQETQYF | TRBJ2-5 | . | TRBV5-1 | once
TGTGCCAGCAGCTTAGGACAGAGGGTTTCCTACAATGAGCAGTTCTTC | CASSLGQRVSYNEQFF | TRBJ2-1 | . | TRBV7-9 | many